This T cell receptor (beta chain) was sequenced during a study of T cell repertoires in aging, cancer and after chemotherapy (dated by TCRdb to about 2019). For the study in its entirety: Six donor age groups were covered, ranging from 30 or younger up to 70 or older, and each group contained at least three individuals. In the hematological group, the paired samples taken before and after chemotherapy came from chronic lymphocytic leukemia patients who were treated with regimens based on fludarabine or bendamustine. Roughly 10 million TCR reads were contained in the full dataset. Alongside some 96 healthy donors serving as a reference group, the cohort included some 210 cancer patients, of whom approximately 94 had hematological cancers and some 130 had solid cancers. The study profiled peripheral blood TCR beta repertoires from healthy donors and cancer patients to examine immunoaging and T cell reconstitution after chemotherapy. The study at large found these results: Lymphoid organ infiltration was present in the hematological cancer patients, and this infiltration may itself impair thymic emigration or the expansion of peripheral T cells. Declining TCR diversity with age in healthy donors was mainly explained by loss of richness; in cancer patients, loss of evenness also contributed. In both cancer cohorts, the median generation probability rose over the chemotherapy interval, which suggests that the repertoire was reconstituted through rebound thymic output. Significantly lower blood TCR diversity and higher clonality were observed in untreated patients with hematological or solid cancers than in age-matched healthy donors. According to the authors, the repertoire data do not permit conclusions about immunological memory after chemotherapy.

TCR beta rearrangements were amplified from genomic DNA extracted from peripheral blood rather than from sorted cells or RNA. The sample holds a few counts of this clonotype. Its antigen is currently not known. One base away there is no much larger clone; base qualities are not given. Rearranged TRB sequences spanning V, D and J segments were amplified in a multiplex touch-down PCR with a mixed TRB-A/B primer pool. Two consecutive PCR reactions with Phusion HS II polymerase added Illumina adapters and sample indices to the amplicons. Amplicons were gel-purified with the NucleoSpin Gel and PCR Clean-up kit, then checked with Qubit and an Agilent 2100 Bioanalyzer. Sequencing of the libraries was done on an Illumina MiSeq with paired-end, single-indexed 600-cycle runs. On the study's bioinformatics: MiXCR versions 2.12 and 3.0.5 were used to process TRB sequences. Each unique CDR3 nucleotide sequence was counted as one clone, and only productive sequences with at least two reads were retained. Shannon diversity, evenness, clonality (one minus evenness), and alpha-parameterized diversity profiles from alpha 0 to 5 were included as repertoire metrics. The IGoR algorithm was used to compute generation probabilities of clones in paired pre- and post-chemotherapy samples. TCRdb's own reprocessing of the public reads used fastp at Q25 and MiXCR and kept productive beta chains. Rows merge per CDR3 protein into single entries with the most common DNA and genes. The V and J calls follow TCRdb's processing rather than the paper's. The sample contains about 4,900 distinct CDR3 sequences, under 40% of them found a single time. The top ten constitute just over 45% of the sample.

The germline ends are 16 bases apart after V is trimmed by 4 bases and J by 0 bases. Per the germline V gene, MNHEY is the CDR1 and SVGAGI is the CDR2. Measured from the cysteine to the valine, the CDR3 is 16 residues long. The CDR3 DNA has 48 bases and is translated from base 1. The sequencing sample was made of blood. Recombination linked TRBV6-5 to TRBJ2-7; TRBD2 is a weak D gene call, 6 bases matching. The clonotype comes from a human donor with a blood cancer. At the DNA level, the sequence is TGTGCCAGCAGTTTACGGCGGGGCCGAAGCTCCTACGAGCAGTACGTC. Translation gives CASSLRRGRSSYEQYV.